The clone carrying this T cell receptor beta chain has at least ten counts. Using a J-beta primer mix together with a sample-barcoded 5' primer, a second PCR was run for about 6 to 12 cycles. Each CDR3 protein gets one entry after TCRdb re-called the 5' RACE reads with MiXCR. The sample gives approximately 940,000 distinct CDR3 sequences, around 46% of which show up once; about an eighth is in the top ten. The sample belongs to a study of blood T cells in healthy people across ages. CDR3 length equals 23 residues. Losses at the gene ends were 4 bases for V and 1 base for J; bases not matched to a gene: 29.

The chain carries TRBV12-3 or TRBV12-4 and TRBJ1-2, with 8 bases that match TRBD1. The TCR sequence derives from a man aged 25-45 years in good health. What was sequenced was blood. Written as DNA, the CDR3 is TGTGCCAGCAGTTCAAGAAGGGCTAGACAGGGGTTATATTTTAAGGGAGTTAACTATGGCTACACCTTC. Residues: CASSSRRARQGLYFKGVNYGYTF.